This T cell receptor (beta chain) was identified in a study of CD4 and CD8 cells across lung adenocarcinoma regions. Trimming removed 5 bases at V and 0 bases at J, with 10 bases between. The germline V gene has CDR1 SGHTA and CDR2 FQGNSA. CDR3 size: 14 residues. This clonotype was counted at least ten times. The patients had localized lung adenocarcinoma, a non-small cell subtype. MiXCR, run by TCRdb on the PCR reads, gives a single entry per CDR3 protein. Found here are 16,000 or so distinct CDR3 sequences, around 52% of them singletons; the top ten hold 32%. The sequence came from a female donor with lung adenocarcinoma. The CD4 and CD8 labels of this study may be unreliable. The chain employs TRBV7-2 and TRBJ1-2; no definite D call. Sequenced sample: CD8+ T cells from the center of a lung tumor. DNA of the CDR3: TGTGCCAGCAGCCGCGGATCCTCTAACTATGGCTACACCTTC. Amino acids: CASSRGSSNYGYTF.